The 21 T cell receptor beta chains listed next were all sequenced from one sample in a study of shared clonotypes between healthy human individuals. Libraries were prepared by immunoSEQ multiplex PCR; TCRdb keeps only in-frame clonotypes and omits some of them. The sample shows over 2 million clones, approximately 95% of them seen only once. Input material: naive CD4+ T cells sorted from blood. Subset described: CD45RA+ positively selected. The source is a man aged 18-30 years in good health.

The V and J genes are TRBV29-1 and TRBJ2-2; TRBD1 matches at 7 bases. Trimming at V came to 7 bases and at J to 1 base, leaving 6 bases not matched to a gene. Germline values: CDR1 SQVTM, CDR2 ANQGSEA. The CDR3 sequence is 14 residues long. In DNA, the CDR3 is TGCAGCGCTACCTGGACAGGGAACACCGGGGAGCTGTTTTTT. It is translated as CSATWTGNTGELFF.

The chain recombines TRBV5-4 with TRBJ2-3; a weak D match, TRBD1 (5 bases). The V and J ends lost 5 bases and 0 bases respectively, with 13 bases between them. The CDR3 totals 15 residues. Germline CDR1 SGHNT, CDR2 YYREEE (reference sequence). DNA for the CDR3: TGTGCCAGCAGTCCTCTAGGGGTTAGCACAGATACGCAGTATTTT. Translating gives CASSPLGVSTDTQYF.

The chain employs TRBV18 and TRBJ1-1; D is undetermined. The CDR3 is 15 amino acids. The V and J ends lost 3 bases and 4 bases respectively, with 15 bases between them. CDR1 is KGHSH, CDR2 LQKENI, per germline. The CDR3 region is CASSPEEMRGTEAFF. The DNA for the CDR3 is TGTGCCAGCTCACCGGAGGAGATGCGAGGCACTGAAGCTTTCTTT.

The sample holds one count of this clone. The V gene is TRBV7-2, the J gene TRBJ1-5; D might be TRBD1 (6 bases). CDR3 length: 17 residues. The V end was cut by 0 bases, the J end by 5 bases, with 17 bases between. Germline CDR1 is SGHTA and CDR2 is FQGNSA. For the CDR3, the DNA is TGTGCCAGCAGCTTAGCGTTCAGGGGAGGGAAATATCAGCCCCAGCATTTT. The encoded protein is CASSLAFRGGKYQPQHF. Together with reference TRBV7-2 and TRBJ1-5, the CDR3 gives the full variable domain: GAGVSQSPSNKVTEKGKDVELRCDPISGHTALYWYRQSLGQGLEFLIYFQGNSAPDKSGLPSDRFSAERTGGSVSTLTIQRTQQEDSAVYLCASSLAFRGGKYQPQHFGDGTRLSIL.

The chain recombines TRBV6-5 with TRBJ1-5, with 8 positions matching TRBD1. Unmatched junction bases numbered 3, after V lost 11 bases and J lost 0 bases. This CDR3 comprises 13 residues. Germline CDR1 is MNHEY and CDR2 is SVGAGI. The CDR3 sequence is CALGQGSNQPQHF. Here the CDR3 DNA reads TGTGCCCTCGGACAGGGTAGCAATCAGCCCCAGCATTTT.

The rearrangement joins TRBV9 to TRBJ1-4; 7 nucleotides align to TRBD1. The CDR3 consists of 15 residues. V gave up 0 bases and J gave up 3 bases; unmatched junction bases: 2. Per the germline V gene, CDR1 is SGDLS and CDR2 is YYNGEE. The CDR3 spells CASSVAGTANEKLFF. The CDR3 nucleotides read TGTGCCAGCAGCGTAGCCGGGACAGCTAATGAAAAACTGTTTTTT.

Worth noting for this clone: The same CDR3 arises from other DNA sequences in this sample as well. V and J are TRBV5-1 and TRBJ2-7, with D possibly matching TRBD1 (6 bases). The CDR3 runs to 13 residues. Trimming took off 4 bases at V and 2 bases at J, with 10 bases between the two ends. CDR1 SGHRS and CDR2 YFSETQ come from the germline V gene. CDR3 in amino acids: CASSLDSTYEQYF. The CDR3 DNA follows: TGCGCCAGCAGCCTGGACAGTACCTACGAGCAGTACTTC.

This clone was picked up one time. The chain combines TRBV18 with TRBJ2-5; D is unresolved. The CDR3 is made up of 14 amino acids. The germline gives CDR1 KGHSH, CDR2 LQKENI. The V and J ends lost 0 bases and 0 bases respectively, with 5 bases between them. DNA for the CDR3: TGTGCCAGCTCACCACCGTTTCACCAAGAGACCCAGTACTTC. Its translation is CASSPPFHQETQYF.

This clone was recorded a few times. The genes are TRBV15 and TRBJ1-2; D is perhaps TRBD1 (5 bases). This CDR3 spans 15 amino acids. V gave up 4 bases and J gave up 8 bases, with 20 bases separating them. Germline V gene lookup returns CDR1 LNHNV and CDR2 YYDKDF (reference sequence). The CDR3 loop is CATSTRQLQGKGYTF. DNA of the CDR3: TGTGCCACCAGCACCCGTCAACTCCAGGGTAAGGGCTACACCTTC.

The genes are TRBV5-1 and TRBJ2-3; the D gene could be TRBD1 or TRBD2 (5 bases each). This CDR3 region has 15 residues. V dropped 3 bases and J dropped 0 bases, with 11 bases sitting between them. The germline gives CDR1 SGHRS, CDR2 YFSETQ. The DNA of the CDR3 is TGCGCCAGCAGCTCGGGACCGCCTAGCACAGATACGCAGTATTTT. This codes for CASSSGPPSTDTQYF.

The chain employs TRBV30 and TRBJ2-2; tentative D call: TRBD1 (5 bases). The V end lost 0 bases, the J end lost 1 base, and 9 bases lay between the germline ends. The CDR3 has 15 residues. Germline lookup yields CDR1 GTSNPN and CDR2 SVGIG (reference sequence). The CDR3 sequence is CAWSVNRGNTGELFF. The CDR3 DNA follows: TGTGCCTGGAGTGTAAATAGGGGGAACACCGGGGAGCTGTTTTTT. The full variable domain, completed using reference TRBV30 and TRBJ2-2, is SQTIHQWPATLVQPVGSPLSLECTVEGTSNPNLYWYRQAAGRGLQLLFYSVGIGQISSEVPQNLSASRPQDRQFILSSKKLLLSDSGFYLCAWSVNRGNTGELFFGEGSRLTVL.

This chain uses TRBV6-1 with TRBJ1-1; 9 bases are shared with TRBD1. The ends lost 1 base at V and 11 bases at J; junction bases unmatched: 14. Germline V gene lookup returns CDR1 MNHNS and CDR2 SASEGT. The CDR3 sequence is 16 residues long. Here the CDR3 reads CASSEGDRAPYLRAFF. The CDR3 DNA reads TGTGCCAGCAGTGAAGGGGACAGGGCACCCTACCTGCGGGCTTTCTTT.

The chain employs TRBV28 and TRBJ2-5; D is perhaps TRBD1 (6 bases). V gave up 8 bases and J gave up 5 bases, with 18 bases separating them. The germline CDR1 and CDR2 sequences are MDHEN and SYDVKM. This CDR3 has 14 amino acids. The CDR3 sequence: CASQGLAEEETQYF. The CDR3 nucleotides are TGTGCCAGCCAGGGGTTGGCGGAGGAGGAGACCCAGTACTTC. Looking up the rest from reference TRBV28 and TRBJ2-5 gives the full variable domain: DVKVTQSSRYLVKRTGEKVFLECVQDMDHENMFWYRQDPGLGLRLIYFSYDVKMKEKGDIPEGYSVSREKKERFSLILESASTNQTSMYLCASQGLAEEETQYFGPGTRLLVL.

Concerning this clone: This may be a read error, as it is one base from a much larger clone. The gene calls are TRBV5-4 and TRBJ1-4, with D possibly matching TRBD1 (5 bases). From germline, CDR1 is SGHNT and CDR2 YYREEE (reference sequence). V was cut by 4 bases and J by 4 bases, with 11 bases left in between. This CDR3 is 14 amino acids long. The DNA for the CDR3 is TGTGCCAGCAGCCCCGGGACGGTTAATGAAAAACTGTTTTTT. This gives the protein CASSPGTVNEKLFF.

The table lists this clone with a count of one. Other DNA variants within this sample encode the same CDR3. This chain connects TRBV9 to TRBJ2-3, with a weak D call TRBD1 (5 bases). V lost 0 bases to trimming and J lost 0 bases, with 8 bases between them. Germline lookup yields CDR1 SGDLS and CDR2 YYNGEE. This CDR3 has 15 residues. CDR3 DNA: TGTGCCAGCAGCGTAGGCGCAGGGAGCACAGATACGCAGTATTTT. It translates to CASSVGAGSTDTQYF.

The rearrangement uses TRBV30 and TRBJ1-6, with a tentative D call TRBD1 (5 bases). Trimming pared 5 bases from V and 7 bases from J, leaving 12 bases between. Germline lookup yields CDR1 GTSNPN and CDR2 SVGIG (reference sequence). The CDR3 spans 13 residues. The CDR3 bases are TGTGCCTGGGGGGACTTGAGGAATTCACCCCTCCACTTT. It specifies CAWGDLRNSPLHF.

The rearrangement uses TRBV6-6 and TRBJ1-5, with no clear D. The CDR3 length is 14 residues. Germline assignment: CDR1 MNHNY and CDR2 SVGAGI (reference sequence). The V end lost 3 bases, the J end lost 5 bases, and 11 bases lay between the germline ends. The CDR3 DNA sequence: TGTGCCAGCAGTTATCTATCCGGAGATCAGCCCCAGCATTTT. Translated: CASSYLSGDQPQHF.

J is TRBJ2-1 and V is TRBV4-1, with 9 bases aligning to TRBD2. V lost 5 bases and J lost 5; bases outside the gene matches: 10. CDR1 is MGHRA, CDR2 YSYEKL, per germline. The CDR3 has 16 residues. In DNA form, the CDR3 reads TGCGCCAGCAGCTTCAATGTAGCGGGGGTTAACAATGAGCAGTTCTTC. Protein sequence: CASSFNVAGVNNEQFF.

The chain combines TRBV27 with TRBJ2-3; TRBD2 aligns across 7 bases. The length of the CDR3 is 16 residues. The J segment lost 1 base and the V segment lost 5 bases, leaving 9 bases of the junction unmatched. The germline gives CDR1 MNHEY, CDR2 SMNVEV (reference sequence). The CDR3, as DNA: TGTGCCAGCAGTCCCATGGGAGGGATGGGCACAGATACGCAGTATTTT. Translated, it gives CASSPMGGMGTDTQYF.

With respect to this clone: The same CDR3 can be traced to other DNA sequences in this sample. V is TRBV5-6 and J is TRBJ2-3; TRBD2 might be the D (5 bases). Germline CDR1 SGHDT, CDR2 YYEEEE. V dropped 1 base and J dropped 0 bases, with 6 bases sitting between them. The CDR3 is 14 amino acids. CDR3 sequence reads: CASSLSGSTDTQYF. The CDR3 nucleotides are TGTGCCAGCAGCTTGTCGGGGAGCACAGATACGCAGTATTTT.

For the CDR3, the DNA is TGTGCCAGCTCGACTAGCCTTGCCGGCACAGATACGCAGTATTTT. Translating it yields CASSTSLAGTDTQYF. This rearrangement joins TRBV2 to TRBJ2-3; 7 bases line up with TRBD2. Unmatched junction bases numbered 9, after V lost 8 bases and J lost 1 base. CDR1 SNHLY and CDR2 FYNNEI come from the germline V gene. CDR3 length equals 15 residues.